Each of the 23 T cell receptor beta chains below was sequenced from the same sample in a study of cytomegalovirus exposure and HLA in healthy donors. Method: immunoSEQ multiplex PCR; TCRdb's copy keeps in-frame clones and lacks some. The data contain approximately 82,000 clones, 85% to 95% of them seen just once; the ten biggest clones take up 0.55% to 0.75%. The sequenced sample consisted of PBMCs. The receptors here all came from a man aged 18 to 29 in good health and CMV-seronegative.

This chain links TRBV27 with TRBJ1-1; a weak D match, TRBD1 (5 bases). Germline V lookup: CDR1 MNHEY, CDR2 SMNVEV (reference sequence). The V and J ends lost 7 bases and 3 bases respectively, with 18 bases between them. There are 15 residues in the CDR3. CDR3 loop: CASTIGWGLDTEAFF. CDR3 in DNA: TGTGCCAGCACCATCGGGTGGGGCCTTGACACTGAAGCTTTCTTT.

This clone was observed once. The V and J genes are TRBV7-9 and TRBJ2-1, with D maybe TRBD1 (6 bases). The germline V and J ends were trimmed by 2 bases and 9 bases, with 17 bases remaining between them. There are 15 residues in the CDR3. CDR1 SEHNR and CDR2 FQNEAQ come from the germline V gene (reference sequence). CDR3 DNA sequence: TGTGCCAGCAGCTTACAGCCTGTACAGGGCGGTGAGCAGTTCTTC. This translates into CASSLQPVQGGEQFF.

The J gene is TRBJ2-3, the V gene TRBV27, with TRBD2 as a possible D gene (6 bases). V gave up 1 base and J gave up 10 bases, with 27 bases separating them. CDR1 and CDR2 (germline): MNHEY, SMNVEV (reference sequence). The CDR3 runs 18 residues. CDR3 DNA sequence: TGTGCCAGCAGTTTATGGGGGGAGGCCCTGGGACCGCGGGTGGCGCAGTATTTT. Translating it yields CASSLWGEALGPRVAQYF.

The CDR3 is CSVVGAYQETQYF. The CDR3 DNA reads as TGCAGCGTTGTTGGGGCCTACCAAGAGACCCAGTACTTC. The J gene is TRBJ2-5, the V gene TRBV29-1, with a possible D match to TRBD1 (5 bases). This CDR3 has 13 amino acids. The V gene's germline CDR1 is SQVTM and CDR2 ANQGSEA. The V and J ends lost 4 bases and 0 bases respectively, with 9 bases between them.

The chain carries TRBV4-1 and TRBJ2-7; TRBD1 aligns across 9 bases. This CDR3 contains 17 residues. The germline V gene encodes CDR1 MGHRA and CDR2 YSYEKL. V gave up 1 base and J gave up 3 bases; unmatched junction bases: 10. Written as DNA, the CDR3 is TGCGCCAGCAGCCAAGGGGTCCGCCGGGACAGGGTCTACGAGCAGTACTTC. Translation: CASSQGVRRDRVYEQYF.

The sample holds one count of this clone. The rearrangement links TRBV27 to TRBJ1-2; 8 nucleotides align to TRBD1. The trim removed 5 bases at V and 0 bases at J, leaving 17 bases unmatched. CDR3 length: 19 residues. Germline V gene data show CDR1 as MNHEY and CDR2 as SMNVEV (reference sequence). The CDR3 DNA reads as TGTGCCAGCAGTCCAGAGGGACAGGCCCCCCCTGGGCCTAACTATGGCTACACCTTC. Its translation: CASSPEGQAPPGPNYGYTF.

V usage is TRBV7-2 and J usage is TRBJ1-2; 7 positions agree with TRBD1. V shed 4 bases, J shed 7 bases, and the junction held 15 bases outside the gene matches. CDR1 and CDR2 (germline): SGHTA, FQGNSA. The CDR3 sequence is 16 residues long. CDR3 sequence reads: CASSWPGTAAPGGYTF. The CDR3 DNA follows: TGTGCCAGCAGCTGGCCCGGGACAGCCGCCCCGGGTGGCTACACCTTC.

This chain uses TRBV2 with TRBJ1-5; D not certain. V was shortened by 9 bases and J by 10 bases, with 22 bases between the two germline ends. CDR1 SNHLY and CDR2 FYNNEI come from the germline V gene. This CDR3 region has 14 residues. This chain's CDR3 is CASGEEGAALPQHF. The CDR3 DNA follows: TGTGCCAGTGGGGAGGAGGGAGCTGCCCTACCCCAGCATTTT.

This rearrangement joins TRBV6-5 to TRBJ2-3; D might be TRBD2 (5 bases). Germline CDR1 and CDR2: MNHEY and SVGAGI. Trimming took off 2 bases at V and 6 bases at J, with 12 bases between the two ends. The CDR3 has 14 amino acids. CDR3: CASSYKRYSDTQYF. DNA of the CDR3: TGTGCCAGCAGTTACAAGCGGTACAGCGATACGCAGTATTTT.

The CDR3 loop reads CASSIRVLITGANVLTF. The CDR3 DNA reads as TGTGCCAGTAGTATCCGGGTCCTCATCACCGGGGCCAACGTCCTGACTTTC. The rearrangement uses TRBV19 and TRBJ2-6; D unresolved. Trimming took 3 bases from V and 4 from J, leaving 16 bases between them. CDR3 length equals 17 residues. Germline lookup yields CDR1 LNHDA and CDR2 SQIVND (reference sequence).

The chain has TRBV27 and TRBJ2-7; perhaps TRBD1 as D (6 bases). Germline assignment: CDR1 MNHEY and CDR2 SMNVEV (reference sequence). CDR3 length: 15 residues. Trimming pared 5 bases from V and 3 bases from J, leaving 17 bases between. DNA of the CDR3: TGTGCCAGCAGTCACTACCGGGACACCAACTACGAGCAGTACTTC. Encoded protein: CASSHYRDTNYEQYF.

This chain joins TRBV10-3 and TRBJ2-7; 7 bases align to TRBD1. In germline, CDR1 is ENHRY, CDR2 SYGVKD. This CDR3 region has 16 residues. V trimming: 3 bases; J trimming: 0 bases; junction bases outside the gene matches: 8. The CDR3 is CAISDRDRKRSYEQYF. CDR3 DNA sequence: TGTGCCATCAGTGATAGGGACAGAAAGCGCTCCTACGAGCAGTACTTC.

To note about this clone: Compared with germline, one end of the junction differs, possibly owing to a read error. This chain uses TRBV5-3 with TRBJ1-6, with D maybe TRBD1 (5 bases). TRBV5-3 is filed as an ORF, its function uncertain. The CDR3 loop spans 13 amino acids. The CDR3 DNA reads TGTGCCAGCAGCTTGGTTGGGGGGTCACCCCTCCACTTT. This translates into CASSLVGGSPLHF.

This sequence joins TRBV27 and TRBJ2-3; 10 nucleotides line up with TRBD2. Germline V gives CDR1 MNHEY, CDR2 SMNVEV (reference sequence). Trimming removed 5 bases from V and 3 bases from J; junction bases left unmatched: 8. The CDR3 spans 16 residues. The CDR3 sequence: CASSPPLAGATDTQYF. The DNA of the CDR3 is TGTGCCAGCAGTCCCCCTCTAGCGGGAGCGACAGATACGCAGTATTTT.

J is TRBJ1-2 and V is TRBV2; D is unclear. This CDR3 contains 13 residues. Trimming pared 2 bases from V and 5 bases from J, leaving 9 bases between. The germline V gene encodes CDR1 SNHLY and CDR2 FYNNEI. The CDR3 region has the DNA TGTGCCAGCAGTGAATTTACGCGTTATGGCTACACCTTC. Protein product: CASSEFTRYGYTF.

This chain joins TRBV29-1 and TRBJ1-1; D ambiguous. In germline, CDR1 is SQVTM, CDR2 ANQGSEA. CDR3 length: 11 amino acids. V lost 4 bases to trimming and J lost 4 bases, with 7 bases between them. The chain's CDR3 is CSVGLITEAFF. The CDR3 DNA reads TGCAGCGTTGGTCTTATCACTGAAGCTTTCTTT.

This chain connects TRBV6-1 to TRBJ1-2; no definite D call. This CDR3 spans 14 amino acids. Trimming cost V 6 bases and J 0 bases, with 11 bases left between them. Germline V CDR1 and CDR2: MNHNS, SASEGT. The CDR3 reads CASRGQLSNYGYTF. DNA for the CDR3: TGTGCCAGCAGGGGCCAGCTATCTAACTATGGCTACACCTTC.

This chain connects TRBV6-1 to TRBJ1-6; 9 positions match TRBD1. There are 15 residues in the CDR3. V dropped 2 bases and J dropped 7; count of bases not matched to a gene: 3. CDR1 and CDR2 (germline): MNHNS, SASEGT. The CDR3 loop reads CASSERTGVNSPLHF. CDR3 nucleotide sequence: TGTGCCAGCAGTGAACGGACAGGGGTCAATTCACCCCTCCACTTT.

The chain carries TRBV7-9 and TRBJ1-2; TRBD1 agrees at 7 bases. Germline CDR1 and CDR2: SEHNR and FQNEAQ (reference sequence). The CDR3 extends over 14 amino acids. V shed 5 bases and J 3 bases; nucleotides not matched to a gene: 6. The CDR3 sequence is CASSRDGQDYGYTF. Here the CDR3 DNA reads TGTGCCAGCAGCAGAGACGGACAGGACTATGGCTACACCTTC. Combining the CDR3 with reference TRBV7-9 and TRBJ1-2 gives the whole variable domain DTGVSQNPRHKITKRGQNVTFRCDPISEHNRLYWYRQTLGQGPEFLTYFQNEAQLEKSRLLSDRFSAERPKGSFSTLEIQRTEQGDSAMYLCASSRDGQDYGYTFGSGTRLTVV.

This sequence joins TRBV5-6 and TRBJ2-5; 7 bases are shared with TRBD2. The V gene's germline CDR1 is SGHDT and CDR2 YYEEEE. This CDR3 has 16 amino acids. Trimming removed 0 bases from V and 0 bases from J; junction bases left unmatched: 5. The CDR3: CASSLGPAGYQETQYF. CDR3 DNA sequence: TGTGCCAGCAGCTTGGGACCAGCGGGGTACCAAGAGACCCAGTACTTC.

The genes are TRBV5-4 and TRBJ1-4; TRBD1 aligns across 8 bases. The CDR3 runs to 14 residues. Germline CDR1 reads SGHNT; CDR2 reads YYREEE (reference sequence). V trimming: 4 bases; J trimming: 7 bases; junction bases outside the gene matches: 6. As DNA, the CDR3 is TGTGCCAGCAGCCCAGGGGGCGGTAGTGAAAAACTGTTTTTT. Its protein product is CASSPGGGSEKLFF.

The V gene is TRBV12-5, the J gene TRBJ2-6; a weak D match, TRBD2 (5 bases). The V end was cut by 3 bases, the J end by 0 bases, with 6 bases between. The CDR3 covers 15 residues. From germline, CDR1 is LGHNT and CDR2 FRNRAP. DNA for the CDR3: TGTGCTAGTGGTTTAGGGAGCTCTGGGGCCAACGTCCTGACTTTC. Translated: CASGLGSSGANVLTF.

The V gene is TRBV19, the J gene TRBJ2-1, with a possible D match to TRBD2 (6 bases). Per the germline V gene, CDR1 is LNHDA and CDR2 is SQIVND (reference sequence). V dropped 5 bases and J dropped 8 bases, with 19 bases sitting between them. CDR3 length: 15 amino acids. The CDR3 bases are TGTGCCAGTAGTCCGCGTAGTGCGGGGATCCATGAGCAGTTCTTC. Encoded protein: CASSPRSAGIHEQFF.